This T cell receptor (beta chain) was recorded in a study of shared clonotypes between healthy human individuals. Generated by immunoSEQ multiplex PCR, the TCRdb table keeps only in-frame clones and is missing some. Counted here are about 1 million clones, 75% to 80% occurring once; the ten biggest clones make up roughly 0.56%. Trimming left V 0 bases short and J 6 bases short, with 16 bases between. The CDR3 has 16 residues. The germline V gene encodes CDR1 SGHKS and CDR2 YYEKEE (reference sequence). This TCR derives from a man aged 18 to 30 in good health. Some clones in this sample may be carry-over from other donors' samples. V usage is TRBV5-5 and J usage is TRBJ2-1; weak D call: TRBD2 (6 bases). The specimen was memory CD4+ T cells from PBMCs. As to subset: CD45RA-negative fraction. CDR3 residues: CASSLAGGAVLNEQFF. The DNA of the CDR3 is TGTGCCAGCAGCTTGGCCGGCGGGGCGGTCCTCAATGAGCAGTTCTTC.